The present T cell receptor beta chain was sequenced within a study of graft-versus-host responses after intestinal transplantation. Study in general: For approximately three years after anti-thymocyte globulin induction, all recipients took tacrolimus and steroids.

Profiled with immunoSEQ multiplex PCR; TCRdb holds only in-frame clones, not every one. Counted here are a few thousand clones, around 31% occurring once; the ten biggest clones make up around 29%. The length of the CDR3 is 13 residues. The V end was cut by 3 bases, the J end by 7 bases, with 12 bases between. The germline V gene encodes CDR1 SNHLY and CDR2 FYNNEI. Researchers placed 200,000 CFSE-labeled responder cells in culture with 200,000 irradiated, violet-dye-labeled stimulator cells. Following the reaction, CD3+CD4+ and CD3+CD8+ responders that were proliferating and CFSE-low underwent sorting. Study observations and caveats: Researchers found GvH clones in recipient marrow, and some showed up first in ileum or blood.

The chain is built from TRBV2 and TRBJ1-1, with no clear D. Sample: alloreactive CD8+ T cells from a mixed lymphocyte reaction culture, taken before intestinal transplant. The subset denotes: CFSE-low proliferating T cells sorted from roughly 6-day pre-transplant mixed lymphocyte reaction (GvH or HvG direction). The TCR comes from a human patient who received an intestinal transplant. Here the CDR3 DNA reads TGTGCCAGCAGTGAGCGTCGGCAGGATGAAGCTTTCTTT. This encodes CASSERRQDEAFF.